This is a list of T cell receptor beta chains from one sample in a study of T cells after yellow fever vaccination. MiXCR, applied by TCRdb to the 5' RACE reads, yields one record per CDR3 protein. The data contain approximately 240,000 distinct CDR3 sequences, over 3% of them seen just once; the ten biggest clones take up 15% to 20%. The sequencing here drew on PBMCs, taken 15 days after the yellow fever booster vaccination. Source of these receptors: a man aged 18 to 29 who received the YFV17D yellow fever vaccine. The CDR3 runs from the conserved cysteine through the conserved F or W. Each record gives: D gene, V gene, J gene, clone size, CDR3 DNA, CDR3 protein. A D gene is named only where the DNA matches it firmly. The size field reads once, few or many counts, or a class when the clone is expanded.

.,TRBV20-1,TRBJ1-1,many,TGCAGTGCTAGACACCAGCCGTCGTATGCTTTCTTT,CSARHQPSYAFF
.,TRBV5-1,TRBJ1-1,many,TGCGCCAGCAGCTTAACCGGGACCCCGGGGACTGAAGCTTTCTTT,CASSLTGTPGTEAFF
.,TRBV20-1,TRBJ2-3,many,TGCAGTGCTATCAATAGGGCAGATACGCAGTATTTT,CSAINRADTQYF
TRBD2,TRBV9,TRBJ2-5,few,TGTGCCAGCAGCGGAACTAGCGGGAGGACTGGGGAGACCCAGTACTTC,CASSGTSGRTGETQYF
TRBD2,TRBV5-6,TRBJ2-3,many,TGTGCCAGCAGCTCAGCGGGGTATTCGGGGCCAGATACGCAGTATTTT,CASSSAGYSGPDTQYF
TRBD1,TRBV27,TRBJ1-4,many,TGTGCCAGCAGTTGGACAGGGTCCACTAATGAAAAACTGTTTTTT,CASSWTGSTNEKLFF
.,TRBV7-2,TRBJ2-7,many,TGTGCCAGCAGCTTAGGGGGTCCGTCGACCTACGAGCAGTACTTC,CASSLGGPSTYEQYF
.,TRBV7-2,TRBJ2-1,many,TGTGCCAGCATGGCCTACAATGAGCAGTTCTTC,CASMAYNEQFF
TRBD1,TRBV7-8,TRBJ1-4,many,TGTGCCAGCAGCTTAATGGGACAGTTTAATGAAAAACTGTTTTTT,CASSLMGQFNEKLFF
TRBD1,TRBV4-3,TRBJ1-5,many,TGTGCCAGCAGCCAGGACAGGGGTCAGCCCCAGCATTTT,CASSQDRGQPQHF
TRBD1,TRBV7-8,TRBJ1-3,many,TGTGCCAGCAGCTTCACAGGGGGTTCTGGAAACACCATATATTTT,CASSFTGGSGNTIYF
.,TRBV11-2,TRBJ1-1,many,TGTGCCAGCTCGGCTTTGAGGGACACTGAAGCTTTCTTT,CASSALRDTEAFF
.,TRBV20-1,TRBJ2-7,many,TGCAGTGCTAGACGAGGCAGAGTCTACGAGCAGTACTTC,CSARRGRVYEQYF
TRBD1,TRBV30,TRBJ2-7,many,TGTGCCTGGAGGACAGGGTACGACGAGCAGTACTTC,CAWRTGYDEQYF
.,TRBV7-2,TRBJ2-7,many,TGTGCCAGCAGCCCAGACAGGCACGAGCAGTACTTC,CASSPDRHEQYF
.,TRBV6-6,TRBJ2-5,many,TGTGCCAGCAGCCTAGGCAGCCCCCAAGAGACCCAGTACTTC,CASSLGSPQETQYF
TRBD1,TRBV19,TRBJ2-3,many,TGTGCCAGTAGTATGGAGGGACAGGGCACAGATACGCAGTATTTT,CASSMEGQGTDTQYF
TRBD1,TRBV12-3/TRBV12-4,TRBJ1-1,many,TGTGCCAGCAGTTTTCAAACAGGGGGGACTGAAGCTTTCTTT,CASSFQTGGTEAFF
.,TRBV20-1,TRBJ1-5,many,TGCAGCACAGGGCACTACAATCAGCCCCAGCATTTT,CSTGHYNQPQHF
.,TRBV20-1,TRBJ2-3,many,TGCAGTGCTAGAGAACGGCCCTATTACACAGATACGCAGTATTTT,CSARERPYYTDTQYF
.,TRBV12-3/TRBV12-4,TRBJ1-3,many,TGTGCCAGATTAGATGGAAACACCATATATTTT,CARLDGNTIYF
.,TRBV5-6,TRBJ2-5,many,TGTGCCGGATCGGGTCGAGGGGAGACCCAGTACTTC,CAGSGRGETQYF
.,TRBV10-2,TRBJ2-3,many,TGCGCCAGCAGTGATCAGGCACAAGATACGCAGTATTTT,CASSDQAQDTQYF
.,TRBV20-1,TRBJ2-3,many,TGCAGTGCTAGGGAGATGGGGACTCCATCAGATACGCAGTATTTT,CSAREMGTPSDTQYF
TRBD1,TRBV5-1,TRBJ2-1,many,TGCGCCAGCAGCTTGGATTTGACAGGGGGCTACAATGAGCAGTTCTTC,CASSLDLTGGYNEQFF
TRBD1,TRBV18,TRBJ2-7,many,TGTGCCAGCTCACAACAGGGGTTAGACTCCCCTATCGGCGAGCAGTACTTC,CASSQQGLDSPIGEQYF